These 22 T cell receptor beta chains were sequenced from one sample in a study of blood T cells in healthy people across ages. A second PCR of roughly 7 to 11 cycles used a sample-barcoded 5' primer and a J-beta primer mix. TCRdb used MiXCR to reprocess the 5' RACE reads, holding one entry per CDR3 protein. The table has over 550,000 distinct CDR3 sequences, about 30% seen once. Sequencing input: blood. Receptors originate from a woman older than 75 in good health.

As for this clonotype: Germline and junction disagree at one end, which may indicate a read error. The chain has TRBV2 and TRBJ2-4; D is undetermined. Looked up from germline, CDR1 is SNHLY and CDR2 is FYNNEI. This CDR3 has 12 amino acids. The CDR3 bases are TGTGCCAGCAGTGATGTCGGCCGCCCTTCGGACTTC. Translation gives CASSDVGRPSDF.

This clonotype was seen more than once but under ten times. The V and J genes are TRBV5-1 and TRBJ2-1, with TRBD1 as a possible D gene (6 bases). The better agreement between TRBJ2-7 and the DNA end casts doubt on the J call. This CDR3 is built from 15 residues. The germline gives CDR1 SGHRS, CDR2 YFSETQ. For the CDR3, the DNA is TGCGCCAGCAGCTTGGATGGACAGCTCTACAATGAGCAGTACTTC. Translation gives CASSLDGQLYNEQYF.

To note about this clonotype: This could be a read error, since a much larger clone is one nucleotide away. The V gene is TRBV7-9, the J gene TRBJ1-2; unclear D gene. Trimming removed 2 bases from V and 7 bases from J, with 23 bases in between. This CDR3 has 17 residues. Germline CDR1 and CDR2: SEHNR and FQNEAQ (reference sequence). CDR3 loop: CASSLIIGPQAESGYTF. The CDR3, as DNA: TGTGCCAGCAGCTTAATTATCGGACCGCAGGCAGAAAGTGGCTACACCTTC.

As regards this clonotype: It may be a read error: a sequence one base away is much more abundant. This chain links TRBV12-3 or TRBV12-4 with TRBJ1-5; 7 nucleotides align to TRBD1. The CDR3 sequence is 13 residues long. V lost 5 bases, J lost 9 bases, and 7 bases stayed unmatched. The CDR3 reads CASSPRGGRPQHF. CDR3 nucleotide sequence: TGTGCCAGCAGTCCCAGGGGGGGTCGGCCCCAGCATTTT.

The chain is built from TRBV7-2 and TRBJ2-3; D not certain. This CDR3 is 12 amino acids long. Trimming removed 4 bases from V and 9 bases from J, with 11 bases in between. Germline CDR1 and CDR2: SGHTA and FQGNSA. For the CDR3, the DNA is TGTGCCAGCAGCTCAGATGACGACACGCAGTATTTT. This codes for CASSSDDDTQYF.

This clonotype showed up just a few times. The chain uses TRBV7-9 and TRBJ2-1, with 9 nucleotides matching TRBD2. The V and J ends lost 1 base and 9 bases, in that order; junction bases with no gene match: 10. Per germline, CDR1 SEHNR and CDR2 FQNEAQ (reference sequence). The CDR3 has 16 residues. CDR3 residues: CASSLGGGGALGEQFF. The CDR3 nucleotides are TGTGCCAGCAGCTTAGGCGGCGGGGGGGCATTGGGTGAGCAGTTCTTC.

This clonotype was seen ten or more times. The J gene is TRBJ2-3, the V gene TRBV6-1, with 12 bases lining up with TRBD2. This CDR3 has 16 residues. Germline lookup yields CDR1 MNHNS and CDR2 SASEGT. Germline trimming cut 4 bases from V and 2 bases from J; bases unmatched to any gene: 4. The CDR3 spells CASSVLAGGLTDTQYF. In DNA, the CDR3 is TGTGCCAGCAGTGTACTAGCGGGGGGTCTCACAGATACGCAGTATTTT.

This clonotype was found many times. The chain employs TRBV20-1 and TRBJ2-6; TRBD1 matches 11 bases. CDR3 length: 21 amino acids. Per the germline V gene, CDR1 is DFQATT and CDR2 is SNEGSKA (reference sequence). Trimming at V came to 0 bases and at J to 1 base, leaving 14 bases not matched to a gene. CDR3 in amino acids: CSARDWREWDRGSSGANVLTF. In DNA form, the CDR3 reads TGCAGTGCTAGAGATTGGAGAGAATGGGACAGGGGGAGTTCTGGGGCCAACGTCCTGACTTTC.

This clonotype was seen a handful of times. This chain links TRBV20-1 with TRBJ2-3; D perhaps matches TRBD2 (5 bases). Germline CDR1 reads DFQATT; CDR2 reads SNEGSKA (reference sequence). V was shortened by 6 bases and J by 1 base, with 17 bases between the two germline ends. The CDR3 length is 15 residues. The CDR3 spells CSAPDRGAGTDTQYF. The CDR3 nucleotides read TGCAGTGCCCCGGACCGGGGTGCTGGCACAGATACGCAGTATTTT.

The DNA for the CDR3 is TGTGCCAGCAGTGGCGGGACAGGGGAAGGCAATGAGCAGTTCTTC. This sequence encodes CASSGGTGEGNEQFF. V and J are TRBV6-4 and TRBJ2-1; 10 nucleotides align to TRBD1. The germline V gene encodes CDR1 MRHNA and CDR2 SNTAGT. The CDR3 is 15 residues long. With V trimmed by 4 bases and J by 6 bases, 6 bases remained unmatched.

This chain joins TRBV29-1 and TRBJ1-2, with D maybe TRBD1 (6 bases). The CDR3 is made up of 14 amino acids. Trimming took 1 base from V and 6 from J, leaving 15 bases between them. The V gene's germline CDR1 is SQVTM and CDR2 ANQGSEA. The CDR3 region has the DNA TGCAGCGTTGAAGCCTTAACAGGGCTTCATGGCTACACCTTC. Protein sequence: CSVEALTGLHGYTF.

A remark on this clonotype: A read error is possible here, since a much larger clone lies one base away. V usage is TRBV20-1 and J usage is TRBJ1-6, with D possibly being TRBD1 (6 bases). The CDR3 consists of 13 residues. CDR1 is DFQATT, CDR2 SNEGSKA, per germline (reference sequence). CDR3 nucleotides: TGCGGTGCCGCCCCAGGGGCTAATTCACCCCTCCACTTT. It translates to CGAAPGANSPLHF.

The CDR3 region is CASRDTGTGVYEQYF. CDR3 DNA sequence: TGTGCCAGCAGGGACACCGGGACAGGAGTTTACGAGCAGTACTTC. The chain has TRBV6-2 or TRBV6-3 and TRBJ2-7; 8 positions match TRBD1. The V gene end was trimmed by 6 bases and the J gene end by 4 bases; junction bases not matched to a gene: 11. The CDR3 is 15 amino acids. Germline V gene lookup returns CDR1 MNHEY and CDR2 SVGEGT.

This clonotype was counted many times. This sequence joins TRBV5-6 and TRBJ1-2, with TRBD1 identical over 8 bases. Per the germline V gene, CDR1 is SGHDT and CDR2 is YYEEEE. With 4 bases clipped from V and 0 bases from J, the junction kept 8 bases outside the gene matches. The CDR3 spans 16 residues. CDR3 protein: CASSPPSGQANYGYTF. The DNA of the CDR3 is TGTGCCAGCAGCCCACCCTCGGGACAGGCTAACTATGGCTACACCTTC.

A few counts support this clonotype. The chain links TRBV2 to TRBJ1-4; TRBD1 matches at 7 bases. The V segment lost 5 bases and the J segment 5 bases; nucleotides outside the gene matches: 5. Germline values: CDR1 SNHLY, CDR2 FYNNEI. CDR3 length: 14 residues. CDR3 amino acids: CASSRLGQNEKLFF. DNA of the CDR3: TGTGCCAGCAGTAGGTTGGGACAGAATGAAAAACTGTTTTTT.

The genes are TRBV5-1 and TRBJ2-7, with a weak D call TRBD1 (5 bases). The CDR3 has 14 amino acids. V lost 4 bases and J 4 bases, leaving 15 bases between the germline ends. CDR1 and CDR2 (germline): SGHRS, YFSETQ. CDR3 sequence: CASSRQGAEYEQYF. CDR3 DNA: TGCGCCAGCAGCAGGCAAGGGGCCGAGTACGAGCAGTACTTC.

Many counts were recorded for this clonotype. The chain is built from TRBV5-1 and TRBJ1-1; tentative D call: TRBD1 (5 bases). The CDR3 contains 14 residues. The V gene lost 0 bases and the J gene lost 8 bases, with 14 bases spanning the gap. Germline loops: CDR1 SGHRS, CDR2 YFSETQ. The CDR3 coding sequence is TGCGCCAGCAGCTTGGGGGGGGGACCAGGAGAAGCTTTCTTT. Translated, it gives CASSLGGGPGEAFF.

In this sample, this clonotype turned up a few times. V gene TRBV5-1 combines with J gene TRBJ1-6; D is uncertain. V was shortened by 0 bases and J by 2 bases, with 6 bases between the two germline ends. Germline V gives CDR1 SGHRS, CDR2 YFSETQ. This CDR3 has 15 amino acids. The CDR3 reads CASSLDDPYNSPLHF. The CDR3 bases are TGCGCCAGCAGCTTGGATGACCCCTATAATTCACCCCTCCACTTT.

The table lists this clonotype with a count of one. A junction end diverges from the germline sequence, so it may reflect a read error. The rearrangement joins TRBV7-6 to TRBJ2-7; 13 bases align to TRBD2. CDR1 and CDR2 from the germline V gene are SGHVS and FNYEAQ. The CDR3 loop spans 16 amino acids. This CDR3 reads CAGSSFGTSGKYEQYF. CDR3 nucleotide sequence: TGTGCCGGCAGCTCCTTCGGGACTAGCGGGAAATACGAGCAGTACTTC.

This clonotype has more than one count but fewer than ten. One end of the junction is discordant with germline, which a read error may explain. This chain links TRBV27 with TRBJ1-2; possibly TRBD1 for D (5 bases). Germline V gene data show CDR1 as MNHEY and CDR2 as SMNVEV (reference sequence). This CDR3 has 17 residues. CDR3 DNA sequence: TGTGCCGGCAGTCCAAGGGGACTGGGGACTGTTAGCTATGGCTACACCTTC. Translation: CAGSPRGLGTVSYGYTF.

This clonotype appeared a few times. A much more abundant neighbour one base away suggests this may be a read error. J is TRBJ2-3 and V is TRBV12-3 or TRBV12-4; 8 nucleotides match TRBD2. This CDR3 has 16 amino acids. The CDR3 nucleotides read TGTGCCAGCAGTTCGGGGGGGCTGCTGGACACAGATGCGCAGTATTTT. This encodes CASSSGGLLDTDAQYF.

Ten or more counts support this clonotype. It may be a read error: a sequence one base away is much more abundant. V is TRBV10-3 and J is TRBJ2-7; D is unclear. In germline, CDR1 is ENHRY, CDR2 SYGVKD. V gave up 9 bases and J gave up 3 bases, with 12 bases separating them. This CDR3 region has 12 residues. CDR3 amino acids: CAMGGGSYEQYF. CDR3 nucleotide sequence: TGTGCCATGGGCGGTGGCAGCTACGAGCAGTACTTC.